This TCR beta chain stems from a study of T cells in Graves' hyperthyroidism and ophthalmopathy. This clonotype was seen many times. Its antigen is as yet unknown. Diagnoses rested on clinical symptoms, serum thyroxine and TRAb, thyroid ultrasound and orbital computed tomography. Study results and limitations: Also found in blood were most expanded thyroid clonotypes above 0.001. Ophthalmopathy, which appeared later, was predicted by the model a median about 6 months before onset.

This CDR3 region has 11 residues. From germline, CDR1 is DFQATT and CDR2 SNEGSKA (reference sequence). There were TCR beta CDR3 regions amplified from RNA transcripts. The TCR CDR3 first-round RT-PCR relied on the HTBI primer set. MiXCR was run by TCRdb on the multiplex PCR reads, yielding one entry per CDR3 protein. The sample holds 550,000 to 700,000 distinct CDR3 sequences, 35% to 55% seen once. This sequence joins TRBV20-1 and TRBJ2-7; unclear D gene. This TCR derives from an adult woman with Graves' disease, either hyperthyroidism or ophthalmopathy (not recorded which). The sample taken for sequencing was peripheral blood or thyroid tissue (not recorded which). CDR3 protein: CSARSSYEQYF. The CDR3 nucleotides are TGCAGCGCCCGTAGTTCCTACGAGCAGTACTTC.